The 16 T cell receptor beta chains in this list originate from one sample, sequenced in a study of T cell repertoires and HLA-DP antigens. These TCRs are of unknown antigen specificity. The data were produced by immunoSEQ multiplex PCR, yet TCRdb's version contains in-frame clones alone and is incomplete. The top ten hold approximately 1.4% of the sample, which has around 70,000 clones, 80% seen once. The sample consisted of CD4+ T cells from PBMCs. Receptors originate from a man in his sixties in good health and CMV-seronegative.

The DNA of the CDR3 is TGCACCAGCAGCCAAGATTTACCCGGGCTAGCGGGAGGACCCTACGAGCAGTACGTC. It codes for CTSSQDLPGLAGGPYEQYV. The rearrangement uses TRBV1 and TRBJ2-7; TRBD2, as called in the table, went unchecked against the DNA. TRBV1 is listed as a pseudogene. CDR3 length: 19 residues.

In this sample, this clone turned up many times. In DNA, the CDR3 is TGTGCCAGTAGCGCGGCAGTCGATTCACCCCTCCACTTT. It codes for CASSAAVDSPLHF. The gene calls are TRBV19 and TRBJ1-6, with D unresolved. The V end was cut by 6 bases, the J end by 8 bases, with 11 bases between. Germline values: CDR1 LNHDA, CDR2 SQIVND (reference sequence). This CDR3 contains 13 residues.

V usage is TRBV7-2 and J usage is TRBJ2-1; 8 positions agree with TRBD2. Germline CDR1 is SGHTA and CDR2 is FQGNSA. The CDR3 is made up of 14 amino acids. V was clipped by 5 bases and J by 7 bases; unmatched bases: 7. The CDR3: CASSPLAGKNEQFF. The CDR3 nucleotides read TGTGCCAGCAGCCCCCTAGCGGGTAAAAATGAGCAGTTCTTC. Drawing the rest from reference TRBV7-2 and TRBJ2-1, the complete variable domain is GAGVSQSPSNKVTEKGKDVELRCDPISGHTALYWYRQSLGQGLEFLIYFQGNSAPDKSGLPSDRFSAERTGGSVSTLTIQRTQQEDSAVYLCASSPLAGKNEQFFGPGTRLTVL.

This clone appeared a few times. The chain carries TRBV30 and TRBJ1-1; the D is unclear. The CDR3 spans 15 residues. Germline V lookup: CDR1 GTSNPN, CDR2 SVGIG (reference sequence). Trimming took 0 bases from V and 4 from J, leaving 15 bases between them. The CDR3 is CAWSVAYGLVTEAFF. The CDR3 bases are TGTGCCTGGAGTGTGGCCTACGGATTAGTCACTGAAGCTTTCTTT.

The gene calls are TRBV15 and TRBJ2-2; 13 bases match TRBD2. V shed 3 bases, J shed 6 bases, and the junction held 13 bases outside the gene matches. Germline V gene data show CDR1 as LNHNV and CDR2 as YYDKDF (reference sequence). This CDR3 region has 19 residues. In DNA form, the CDR3 reads TGTGCCACCAGCAGGGAAATCGGACTAGCGGGAGAGTTCGCCGGGGAGCTGTTTTTT. This codes for CATSREIGLAGEFAGELFF.

V usage is TRBV5-6 and J usage is TRBJ1-6; no firm D call. Germline loops: CDR1 SGHDT, CDR2 YYEEEE. This CDR3 spans 15 amino acids. V was pared by 0 bases and J by 5 bases, with 9 bases between. CDR3 protein: CASSLGSFDNSPLHF. The DNA for the CDR3 is TGTGCCAGCAGCTTGGGGAGCTTTGATAATTCACCCCTCCACTTT. The complete variable domain, with remaining parts taken from reference TRBV5-6 and TRBJ1-6, reads DAGVTQSPTHLIKTRGQQVTLRCSPKSGHDTVSWYQQALGQGPQFIFQYYEEEERQRGNFPDRFSGHQFPNYSSELNVNALLLGDSALYLCASSLGSFDNSPLHFGNGTRLTVT.

This chain connects TRBV29-1 to TRBJ1-1; the match to TRBD1 covers 7 bases. J was trimmed by 3 bases and V by 5 bases; bases with no gene match: 9. The CDR3 has 14 residues. CDR1 is SQVTM, CDR2 ANQGSEA, per germline. This CDR3 is CSVQFRQGDTEAFF. The CDR3 DNA follows: TGCAGCGTTCAATTTCGACAGGGTGACACTGAAGCTTTCTTT.

The rearrangement uses TRBV7-2 and TRBJ2-2; D could derive from TRBD1 or TRBD2 (5 bases each). The CDR3 extends over 15 amino acids. CDR1 and CDR2 (germline): SGHTA, FQGNSA. V lost 6 bases and J lost 1, with 12 bases in between. The CDR3 region has the DNA TGTGCCAGCAGGGGGACCCTTCAGAACACCGGGGAGCTGTTTTTT. Its protein is CASRGTLQNTGELFF. Supplemented by reference TRBV7-2 and TRBJ2-2, the full variable domain reads GAGVSQSPSNKVTEKGKDVELRCDPISGHTALYWYRQSLGQGLEFLIYFQGNSAPDKSGLPSDRFSAERTGGSVSTLTIQRTQQEDSAVYLCASRGTLQNTGELFFGEGSRLTVL.

This chain joins TRBV5-3 and TRBJ1-3; D remains unclear. TRBV5-3 is treated as an ORF (open reading frame) with a function not yet certain. The CDR3 length is 15 residues. V lost 3 bases, J lost 0 bases, and 10 bases lay in between. CDR3 nucleotides: TGTGCCAGAAGCTCTACTGGGGACTCTGGAAACACCATATATTTT. This encodes CARSSTGDSGNTIYF.

This clone was counted only a few times. The chain couples TRBV6-1 to TRBJ1-4; D is ambiguous. The germline CDR1 and CDR2 sequences are MNHNS and SASEGT. V was cut by 2 bases and J by 0 bases, with 10 bases left in between. This CDR3 spans 16 amino acids. CDR3 in amino acids: CASSERGLATNEKLFF. CDR3 nucleotide sequence: TGTGCCAGCAGTGAAAGAGGGCTCGCAACTAATGAAAAACTGTTTTTT.

Details on this clone: Within the sample, other DNA sequences also encode this same CDR3. The chain carries TRBV4-3 and TRBJ1-2, with TRBD1 matching 10 bases. CDR1 and CDR2 from the germline V gene are LGHNA and YSLEER. This CDR3 comprises 15 residues. V was clipped by 4 bases and J by 4 bases; unmatched bases: 6. CDR3 DNA: TGCGCCAGCAGCCCGGGACAGGGGAGAAGCTATGGCTACACCTTC. It encodes CASSPGQGRSYGYTF.

This clone was observed a single time. The chain links TRBV5-4 to TRBJ2-7; D may correspond to TRBD1 or TRBD2 (5 bases each). CDR3 size: 13 residues. Germline loops: CDR1 SGHNT, CDR2 YYREEE (reference sequence). Between the trimmed V and J ends, which lost 3 bases and 9 bases, there was a span of 16 bases. Here the CDR3 reads CASSWGTSGRQYV. The CDR3 DNA sequence: TGTGCCAGCAGCTGGGGGACCTCGGGGAGGCAGTACGTC.

V is TRBV5-1 and J is TRBJ2-3, with TRBD2 identical over 7 bases. Per the germline V gene, CDR1 is SGHRS and CDR2 is YFSETQ. Trimming at V came to 4 bases and at J to 1 base, leaving 9 bases not matched to a gene. The CDR3 runs 16 residues. CDR3 loop: CASSQGGGSGTDTQYF. CDR3 coding DNA: TGCGCCAGCAGCCAGGGTGGCGGGAGCGGCACAGATACGCAGTATTTT.

This clone was recorded only once. V and J are TRBV19 and TRBJ2-1; 8 bases are a match to TRBD2. J gave up 12 bases and V 2 bases, and 12 bases lay outside the gene matches. Germline CDR1 reads LNHDA; CDR2 reads SQIVND (reference sequence). CDR3 size: 15 residues. CDR3 DNA: TGTGCCAGTAGTATACCAGGGACTAGTGGTCCAGTGCAGTTCTTC. As protein: CASSIPGTSGPVQFF.

The chain has TRBV19 and TRBJ1-2, with 7 bases matching TRBD1. J gave up 0 bases and V 8 bases, and 3 bases lay outside the gene matches. CDR3 length: 13 amino acids. Germline V lookup: CDR1 LNHDA, CDR2 SQIVND (reference sequence). The CDR3 spells CASRTGPNYGYTF. The DNA of the CDR3 is TGTGCCAGTCGGACAGGCCCTAACTATGGCTACACCTTC.

The rearrangement joins TRBV5-4 to TRBJ1-1; D ambiguous. CDR3 length: 15 residues. The V end was cut by 2 bases, the J end by 3 bases, with 14 bases between. CDR1 is SGHNT, CDR2 YYREEE, per germline (reference sequence). In DNA, the CDR3 is TGTGCCAGCAGCTTTTGGGAGGGTAGACACACTGAAGCTTTCTTT. Translated, it gives CASSFWEGRHTEAFF.